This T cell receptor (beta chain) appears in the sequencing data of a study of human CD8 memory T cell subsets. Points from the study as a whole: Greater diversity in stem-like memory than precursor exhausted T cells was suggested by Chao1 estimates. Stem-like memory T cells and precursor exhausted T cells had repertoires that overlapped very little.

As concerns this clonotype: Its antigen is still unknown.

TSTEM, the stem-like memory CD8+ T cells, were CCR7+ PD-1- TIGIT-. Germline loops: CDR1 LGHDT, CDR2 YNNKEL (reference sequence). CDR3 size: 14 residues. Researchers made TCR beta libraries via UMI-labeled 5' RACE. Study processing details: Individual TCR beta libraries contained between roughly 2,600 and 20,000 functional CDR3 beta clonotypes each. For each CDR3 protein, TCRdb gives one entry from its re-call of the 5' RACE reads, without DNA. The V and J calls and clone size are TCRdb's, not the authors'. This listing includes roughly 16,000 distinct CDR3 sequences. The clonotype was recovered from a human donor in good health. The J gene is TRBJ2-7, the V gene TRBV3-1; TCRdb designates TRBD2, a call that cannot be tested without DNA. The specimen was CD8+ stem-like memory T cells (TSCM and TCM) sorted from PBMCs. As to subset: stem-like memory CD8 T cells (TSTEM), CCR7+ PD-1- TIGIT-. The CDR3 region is CASSGGHGGSEQYF.